The subject of this entry is one T cell receptor (beta chain). Its antigen is as yet unknown. The data were taken from a study of shared clonotypes between healthy human individuals. Findings and caveats of the study: Naive subsets, compared against memory subsets, generally had larger estimated richness values.

This CDR3 region has 17 residues. Per the germline V gene, CDR1 is SGHDT and CDR2 is YYEEEE. V dropped 0 bases and J dropped 1 base, with 14 bases sitting between them. In the original workflow: ImmunoSEQ supplied junction-only sequences lacking quality scores, so filtering was different. Data came from immunoSEQ multiplex PCR; TCRdb stores just in-frame clones and leaves some out. Clone size and the V and J calls come from that table; the DNA yielded D and trimming. This sample has around 340,000 clones, with less than 85% found just once. Input material: memory CD4+ T cells sorted from blood. As to subset: CD45RA-negative fraction. The sequence came from a man between 25 and 39 years old in good health. The V gene is TRBV5-6, the J gene TRBJ2-1; possible D gene TRBD1, 5 bases. The CDR3: CASSLDIAGNSYNEQFF. For the CDR3, the DNA is TGTGCCAGCAGCTTGGATATCGCAGGGAATTCCTACAATGAGCAGTTCTTC.